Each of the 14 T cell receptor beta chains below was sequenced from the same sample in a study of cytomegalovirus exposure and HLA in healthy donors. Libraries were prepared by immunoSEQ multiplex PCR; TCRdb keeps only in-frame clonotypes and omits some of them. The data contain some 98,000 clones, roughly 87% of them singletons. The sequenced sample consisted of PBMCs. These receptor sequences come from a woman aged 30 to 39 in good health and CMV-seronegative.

The CDR3 sequence: CSVEGQTSTDTQYF. DNA for the CDR3: TGCAGCGTTGAGGGACAGACTAGCACAGATACGCAGTATTTT. V usage is TRBV29-1 and J usage is TRBJ2-3, with 7 bases matching TRBD1. The CDR3 has 14 residues. Trimming took 3 bases from V and 0 from J; bases not matched to a gene: 3. Germline lookup yields CDR1 SQVTM and CDR2 ANQGSEA.

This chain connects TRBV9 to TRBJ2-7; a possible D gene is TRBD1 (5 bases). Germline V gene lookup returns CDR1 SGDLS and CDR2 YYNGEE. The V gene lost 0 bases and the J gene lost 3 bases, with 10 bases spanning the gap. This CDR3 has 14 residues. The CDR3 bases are TGTGCCAGCAGCGTAGGGCAGGGCCGCTACGAGCAGTACTTC. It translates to CASSVGQGRYEQYF.

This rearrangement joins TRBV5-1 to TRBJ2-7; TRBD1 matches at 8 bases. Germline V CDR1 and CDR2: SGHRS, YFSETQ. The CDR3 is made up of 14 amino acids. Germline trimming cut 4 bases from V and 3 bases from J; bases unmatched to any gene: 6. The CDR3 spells CASSRTGTFYEQYF. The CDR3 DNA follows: TGCGCCAGCAGCCGGACAGGGACGTTCTACGAGCAGTACTTC.

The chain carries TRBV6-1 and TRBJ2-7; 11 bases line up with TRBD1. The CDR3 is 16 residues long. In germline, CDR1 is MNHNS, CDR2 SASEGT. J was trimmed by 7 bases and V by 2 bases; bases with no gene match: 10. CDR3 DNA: TGTGCCAGCAGTGAAAGTTTCGGGACAGGGGGAGGGGAGCAGTACTTC. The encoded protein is CASSESFGTGGGEQYF.

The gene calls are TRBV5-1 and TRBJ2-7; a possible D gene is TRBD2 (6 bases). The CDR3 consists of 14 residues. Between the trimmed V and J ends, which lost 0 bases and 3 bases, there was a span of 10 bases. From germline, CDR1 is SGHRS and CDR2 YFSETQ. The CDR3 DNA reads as TGCGCCAGCAGCTTGGGCGGGGCGAACTACGAGCAGTACTTC. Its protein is CASSLGGANYEQYF.

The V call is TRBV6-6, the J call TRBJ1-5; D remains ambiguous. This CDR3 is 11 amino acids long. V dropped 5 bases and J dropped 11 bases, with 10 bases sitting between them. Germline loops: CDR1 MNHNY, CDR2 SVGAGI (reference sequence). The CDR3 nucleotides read TGTGCCAGCAGTACCGGGGATGCCCAGCATTTT. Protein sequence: CASSTGDAQHF.

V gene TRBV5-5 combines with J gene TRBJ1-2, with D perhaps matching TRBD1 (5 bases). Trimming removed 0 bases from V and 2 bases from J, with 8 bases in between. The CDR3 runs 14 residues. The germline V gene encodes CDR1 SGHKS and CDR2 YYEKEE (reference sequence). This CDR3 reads CASSLGYRNYGYTF. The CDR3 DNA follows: TGTGCCAGCAGCTTGGGGTACAGGAACTATGGCTACACCTTC.

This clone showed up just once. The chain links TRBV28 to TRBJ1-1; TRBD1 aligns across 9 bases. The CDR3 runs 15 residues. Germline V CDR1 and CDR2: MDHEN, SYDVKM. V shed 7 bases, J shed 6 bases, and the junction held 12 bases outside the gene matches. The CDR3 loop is CASNIGTGNAPEAFF. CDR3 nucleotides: TGTGCCAGCAACATCGGGACAGGGAATGCCCCTGAAGCTTTCTTT.

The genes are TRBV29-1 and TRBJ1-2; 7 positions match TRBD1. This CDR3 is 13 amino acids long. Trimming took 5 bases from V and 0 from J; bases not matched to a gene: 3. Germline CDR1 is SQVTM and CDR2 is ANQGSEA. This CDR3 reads CSVFTGANYGYTF. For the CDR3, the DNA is TGCAGCGTTTTCACAGGGGCTAACTATGGCTACACCTTC.

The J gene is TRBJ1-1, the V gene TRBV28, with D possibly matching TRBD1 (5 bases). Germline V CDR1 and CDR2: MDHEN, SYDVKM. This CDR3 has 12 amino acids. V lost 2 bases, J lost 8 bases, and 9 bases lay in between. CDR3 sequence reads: CASSLKGFEAFF. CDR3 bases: TGTGCCAGCAGTTTAAAGGGGTTCGAAGCTTTCTTT.

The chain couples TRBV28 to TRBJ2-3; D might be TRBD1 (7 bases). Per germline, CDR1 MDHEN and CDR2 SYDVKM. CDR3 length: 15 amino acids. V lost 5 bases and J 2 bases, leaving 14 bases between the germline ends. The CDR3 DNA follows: TGTGCCAGCAGTGGGGGGACAGAAGACACAGATACGCAGTATTTT. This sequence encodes CASSGGTEDTDTQYF.

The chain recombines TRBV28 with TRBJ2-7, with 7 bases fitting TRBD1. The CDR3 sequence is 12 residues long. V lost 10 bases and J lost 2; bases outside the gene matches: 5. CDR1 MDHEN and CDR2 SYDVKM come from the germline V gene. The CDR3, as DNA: TGTGCCACCCAGGGACAGACCTACGAGCAGTACTTC. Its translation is CATQGQTYEQYF.

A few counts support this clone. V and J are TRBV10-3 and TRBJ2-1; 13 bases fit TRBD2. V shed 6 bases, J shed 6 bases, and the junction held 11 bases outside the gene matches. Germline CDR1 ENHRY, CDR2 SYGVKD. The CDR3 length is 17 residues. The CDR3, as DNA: TGTGCCATCAGATCTAACCAGGGACTAGCGGGAATCAATGAGCAGTTCTTC. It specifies CAIRSNQGLAGINEQFF.

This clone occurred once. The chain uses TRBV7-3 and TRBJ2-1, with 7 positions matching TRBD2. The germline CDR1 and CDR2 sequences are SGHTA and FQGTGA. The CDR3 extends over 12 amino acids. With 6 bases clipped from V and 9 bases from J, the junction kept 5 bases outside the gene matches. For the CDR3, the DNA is TGTGCCAGCAGTCTGGGGGAGGGTGAGCAGTTCTTC. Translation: CASSLGEGEQFF.